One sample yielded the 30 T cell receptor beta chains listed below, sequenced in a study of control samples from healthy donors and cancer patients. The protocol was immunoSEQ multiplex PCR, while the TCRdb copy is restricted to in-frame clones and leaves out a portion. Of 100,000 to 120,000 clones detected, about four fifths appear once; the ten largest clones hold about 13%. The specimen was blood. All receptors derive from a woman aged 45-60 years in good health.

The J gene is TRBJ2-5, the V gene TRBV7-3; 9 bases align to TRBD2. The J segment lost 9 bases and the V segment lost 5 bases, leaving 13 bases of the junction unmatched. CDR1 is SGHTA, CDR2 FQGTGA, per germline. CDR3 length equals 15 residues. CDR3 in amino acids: CASSQTASGESAQYF. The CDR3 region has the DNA TGTGCCAGCAGCCAAACCGCTAGCGGGGAGTCGGCCCAGTACTTC.

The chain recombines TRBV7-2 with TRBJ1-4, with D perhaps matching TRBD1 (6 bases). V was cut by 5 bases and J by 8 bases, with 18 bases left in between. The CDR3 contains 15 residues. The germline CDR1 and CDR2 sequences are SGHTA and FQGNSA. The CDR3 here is CASSQRGGRREKLFF. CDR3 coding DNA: TGTGCCAGCAGCCAGAGAGGGGGGCGCCGAGAAAAACTGTTTTTT.

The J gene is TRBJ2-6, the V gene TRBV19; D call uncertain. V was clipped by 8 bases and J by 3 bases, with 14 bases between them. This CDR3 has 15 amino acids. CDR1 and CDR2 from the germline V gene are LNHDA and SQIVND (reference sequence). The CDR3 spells CASFSGFFGANVLTF. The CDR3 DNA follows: TGTGCCAGTTTCTCAGGTTTCTTTGGGGCCAACGTCCTGACTTTC.

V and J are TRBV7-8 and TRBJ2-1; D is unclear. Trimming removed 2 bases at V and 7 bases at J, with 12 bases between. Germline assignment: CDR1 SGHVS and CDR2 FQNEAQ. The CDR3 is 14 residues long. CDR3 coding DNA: TGTGCCAGCAGCTTATTGAGTGGCGTGAATGAGCAGTTCTTC. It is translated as CASSLLSGVNEQFF.

The CDR3 region has the DNA TGTGCCACCAGTGATGACACCGCCCCGAGGGAGCTGTTTTTT. Protein: CATSDDTAPRELFF. This chain links TRBV24-1 with TRBJ2-2; no reliable D call. This CDR3 is built from 14 residues. The germline gives CDR1 KGHDR, CDR2 SFDVKD. V lost 3 bases and J 9 bases, leaving 13 bases between the germline ends.

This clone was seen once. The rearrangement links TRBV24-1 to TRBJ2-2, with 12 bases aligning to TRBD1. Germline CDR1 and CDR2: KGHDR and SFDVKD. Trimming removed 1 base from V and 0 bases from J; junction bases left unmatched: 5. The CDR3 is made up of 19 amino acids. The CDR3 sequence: CATSDFGDRGLPNTGELFF. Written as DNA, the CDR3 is TGTGCCACCAGTGATTTCGGGGACAGGGGGCTTCCGAACACCGGGGAGCTGTTTTTT.

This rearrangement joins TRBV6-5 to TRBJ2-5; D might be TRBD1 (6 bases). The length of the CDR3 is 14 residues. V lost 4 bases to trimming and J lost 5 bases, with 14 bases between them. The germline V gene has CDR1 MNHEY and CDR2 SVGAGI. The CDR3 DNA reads TGTGCCAGCAGTTCCCGACAGGTGGGGGAGACCCAGTACTTC. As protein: CASSSRQVGETQYF.

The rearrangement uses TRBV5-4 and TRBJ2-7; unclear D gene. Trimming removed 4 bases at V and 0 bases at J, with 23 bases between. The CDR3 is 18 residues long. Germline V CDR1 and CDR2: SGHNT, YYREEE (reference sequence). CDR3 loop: CASSLLSSTDASSYEQYF. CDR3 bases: TGTGCCAGCAGCCTTCTGTCTTCCACAGATGCGAGCTCCTACGAGCAGTACTTC.

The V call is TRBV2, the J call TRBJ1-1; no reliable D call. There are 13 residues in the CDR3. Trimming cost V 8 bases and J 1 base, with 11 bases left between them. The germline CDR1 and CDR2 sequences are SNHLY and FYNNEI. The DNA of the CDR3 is TGTGCCAGCGGTCGTGGAGAGAACACTGAAGCTTTCTTT. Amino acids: CASGRGENTEAFF.

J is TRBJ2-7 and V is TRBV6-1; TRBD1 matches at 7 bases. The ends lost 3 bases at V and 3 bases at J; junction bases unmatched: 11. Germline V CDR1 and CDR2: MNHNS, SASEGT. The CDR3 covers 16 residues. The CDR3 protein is CASSDAGTASDYEQYF. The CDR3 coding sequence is TGTGCCAGCAGTGATGCCGGGACAGCTTCCGACTACGAGCAGTACTTC.

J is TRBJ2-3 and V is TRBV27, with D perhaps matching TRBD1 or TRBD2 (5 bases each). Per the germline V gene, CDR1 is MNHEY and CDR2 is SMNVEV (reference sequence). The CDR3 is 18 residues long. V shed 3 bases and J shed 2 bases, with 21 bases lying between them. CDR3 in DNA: TGTGCCAGCAGTTTCTTAGCCCCCCTCGGGACCAACACAGATACGCAGTATTTT. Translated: CASSFLAPLGTNTDTQYF.

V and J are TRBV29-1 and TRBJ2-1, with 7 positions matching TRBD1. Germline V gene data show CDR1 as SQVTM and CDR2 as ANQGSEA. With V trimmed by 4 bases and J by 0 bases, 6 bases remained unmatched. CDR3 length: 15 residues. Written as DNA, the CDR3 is TGCAGCGTTGTGGGAGACAGGGCCTCCTACAATGAGCAGTTCTTC. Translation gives CSVVGDRASYNEQFF.

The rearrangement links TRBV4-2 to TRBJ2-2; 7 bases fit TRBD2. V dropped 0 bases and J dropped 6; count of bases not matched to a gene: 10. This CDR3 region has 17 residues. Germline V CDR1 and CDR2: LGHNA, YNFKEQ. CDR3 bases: TGTGCCAGCAGCCAAGATTTGGGCGGGGGAAGCGCCGGGGAGCTGTTTTTT. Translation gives CASSQDLGGGSAGELFF.

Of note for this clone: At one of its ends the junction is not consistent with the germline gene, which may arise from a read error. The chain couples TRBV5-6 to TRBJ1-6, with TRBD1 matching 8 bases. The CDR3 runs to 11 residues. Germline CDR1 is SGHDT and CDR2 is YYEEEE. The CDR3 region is CASSFGQGELF. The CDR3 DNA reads TGTGCCAGCAGCTTTGGACAGGGAGAGTTATTT.

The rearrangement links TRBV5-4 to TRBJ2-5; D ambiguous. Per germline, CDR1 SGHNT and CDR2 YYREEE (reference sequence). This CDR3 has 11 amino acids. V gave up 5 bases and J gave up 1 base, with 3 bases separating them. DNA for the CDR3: TGTGCCAGCAGGTCCCAAGAGACCCAGTACTTC. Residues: CASRSQETQYF.

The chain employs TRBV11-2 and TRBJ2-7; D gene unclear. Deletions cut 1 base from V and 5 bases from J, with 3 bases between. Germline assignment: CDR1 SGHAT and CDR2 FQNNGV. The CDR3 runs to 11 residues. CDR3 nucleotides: TGTGCCAGCAGCTTAGCGGACGAGCAGTACTTC. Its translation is CASSLADEQYF. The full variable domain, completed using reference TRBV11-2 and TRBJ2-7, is EAGVAQSPRYKIIEKRQSVAFWCNPISGHATLYWYQQILGQGPKLLIQFQNNGVVDDSQLPKDRFSAERLKGVDSTLKIQPAKLEDSAVYLCASSLADEQYFGPGTRLTVT.

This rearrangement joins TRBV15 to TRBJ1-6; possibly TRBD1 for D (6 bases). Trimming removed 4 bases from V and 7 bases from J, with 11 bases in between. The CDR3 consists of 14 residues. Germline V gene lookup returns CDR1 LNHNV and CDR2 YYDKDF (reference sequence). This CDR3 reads CATSMTQGNSPLHF. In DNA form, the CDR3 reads TGTGCCACCAGCATGACCCAGGGGAATTCACCCCTCCACTTT.

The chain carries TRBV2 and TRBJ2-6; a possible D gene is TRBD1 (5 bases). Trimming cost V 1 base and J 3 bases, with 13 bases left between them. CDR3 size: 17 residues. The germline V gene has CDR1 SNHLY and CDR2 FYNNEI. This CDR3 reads CASSEGQLPGGANVLTF. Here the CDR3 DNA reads TGTGCCAGCAGTGAAGGACAGCTCCCGGGTGGGGCCAACGTCCTGACTTTC.

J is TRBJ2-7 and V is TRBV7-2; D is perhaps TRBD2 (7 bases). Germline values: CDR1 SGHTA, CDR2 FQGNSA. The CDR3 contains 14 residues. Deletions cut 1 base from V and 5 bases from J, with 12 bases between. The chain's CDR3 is CASSLEWGGNEQYF. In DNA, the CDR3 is TGTGCCAGCAGCTTAGAGTGGGGGGGCAACGAGCAGTACTTC.

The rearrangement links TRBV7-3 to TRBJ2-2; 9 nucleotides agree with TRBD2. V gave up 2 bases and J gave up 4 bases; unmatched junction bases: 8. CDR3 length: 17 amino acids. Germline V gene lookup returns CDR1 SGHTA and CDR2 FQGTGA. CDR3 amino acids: CASSLGPAGGRTGELFF. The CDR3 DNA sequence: TGTGCCAGCAGCTTAGGTCCGGCGGGGGGGCGCACCGGGGAGCTGTTTTTT.

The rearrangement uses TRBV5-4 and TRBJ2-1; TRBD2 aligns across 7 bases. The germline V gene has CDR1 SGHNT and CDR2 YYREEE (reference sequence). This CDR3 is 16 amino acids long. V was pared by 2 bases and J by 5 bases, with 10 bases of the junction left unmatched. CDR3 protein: CASSFQMTSIHNEQFF. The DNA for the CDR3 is TGTGCCAGCAGCTTCCAAATGACTAGCATCCACAATGAGCAGTTCTTC.

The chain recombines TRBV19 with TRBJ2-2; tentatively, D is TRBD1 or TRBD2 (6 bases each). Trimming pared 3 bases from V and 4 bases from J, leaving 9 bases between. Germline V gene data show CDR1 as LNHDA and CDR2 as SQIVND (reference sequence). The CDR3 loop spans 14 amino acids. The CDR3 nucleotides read TGTGCCAGTAGTATTTGGGGGGCCACCGGGGAGCTGTTTTTT. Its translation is CASSIWGATGELFF.

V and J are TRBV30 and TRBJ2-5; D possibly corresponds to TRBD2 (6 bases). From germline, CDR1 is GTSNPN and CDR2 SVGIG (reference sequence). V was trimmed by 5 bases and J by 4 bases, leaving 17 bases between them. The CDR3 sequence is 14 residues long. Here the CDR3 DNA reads TGTGCCTGGGGTCCCAGAGAGGGAGGAGAGACCCAGTACTTC. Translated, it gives CAWGPREGGETQYF.

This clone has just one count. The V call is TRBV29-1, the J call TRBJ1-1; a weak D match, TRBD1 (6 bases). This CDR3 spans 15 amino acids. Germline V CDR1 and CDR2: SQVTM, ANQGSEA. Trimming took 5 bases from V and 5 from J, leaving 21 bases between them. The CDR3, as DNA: TGCAGCGTTCTCCCTCTGACGGGGGGCGGGACTGAAGCTTTCTTT. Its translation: CSVLPLTGGGTEAFF. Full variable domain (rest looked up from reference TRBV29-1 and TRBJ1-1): SAVISQKPSRDICQRGTSLTIQCQVDSQVTMMFWYRQQPGQSLTLIATANQGSEATYESGFVIDKFPISRPNLTFSTLTVSNMSPEDSSIYLCSVLPLTGGGTEAFFGQGTRLTVV.

The CDR3: CASSHRLATDTQYF. The CDR3, as DNA: TGTGCCAGCAGCCACAGACTCGCCACAGATACGCAGTATTTT. V is TRBV7-6 and J is TRBJ2-3, with no clear D. The V gene's germline CDR1 is SGHVS and CDR2 FNYEAQ. This CDR3 region has 14 residues. The V and J ends lost 5 bases and 2 bases respectively, with 11 bases between them. The full variable domain, its missing parts supplied by reference TRBV7-6 and TRBJ2-3, is GAGVSQSPRYKVTKRGQDVALRCDPISGHVSLYWYRQALGQGPEFLTYFNYEAQQDKSGLPNDRFSAERPEGSISTLTIQRTEQRDSAMYRCASSHRLATDTQYFGPGTRLTVL.

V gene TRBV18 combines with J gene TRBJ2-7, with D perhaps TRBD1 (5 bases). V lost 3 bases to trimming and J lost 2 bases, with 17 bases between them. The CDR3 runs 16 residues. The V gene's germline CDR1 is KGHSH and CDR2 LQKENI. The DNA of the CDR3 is TGTGCCAGCTCACCGAACTCAGGGTTGTCAACCTACGAGCAGTACTTC. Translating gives CASSPNSGLSTYEQYF.

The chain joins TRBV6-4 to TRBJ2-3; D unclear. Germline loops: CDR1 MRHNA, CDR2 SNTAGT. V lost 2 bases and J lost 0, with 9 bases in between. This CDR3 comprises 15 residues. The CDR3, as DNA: TGTGCCAGCAGTGACAGGCCCGCTAGCACAGATACGCAGTATTTT. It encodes CASSDRPASTDTQYF.

CDR3 DNA sequence: TGTGCCAGCAGCTTGAACAGGCCCGTAAACTATGGCTACACCTTC. Translation gives CASSLNRPVNYGYTF. The V and J genes are TRBV5-4 and TRBJ1-2; weak D call: TRBD1 (5 bases). This CDR3 is 15 amino acids long. CDR1 and CDR2 from the germline V gene are SGHNT and YYREEE (reference sequence). V was shortened by 1 base and J by 2 bases, with 12 bases between the two germline ends.

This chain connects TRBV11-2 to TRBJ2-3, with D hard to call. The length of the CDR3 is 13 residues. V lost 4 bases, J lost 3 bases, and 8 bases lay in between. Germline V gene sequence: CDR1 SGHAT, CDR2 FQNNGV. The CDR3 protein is CASSSLVTDTQYF. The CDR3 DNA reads TGTGCCAGCAGCTCTCTGGTAACAGATACGCAGTATTTT. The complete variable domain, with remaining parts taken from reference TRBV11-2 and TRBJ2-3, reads EAGVAQSPRYKIIEKRQSVAFWCNPISGHATLYWYQQILGQGPKLLIQFQNNGVVDDSQLPKDRFSAERLKGVDSTLKIQPAKLEDSAVYLCASSSLVTDTQYFGPGTRLTVL.

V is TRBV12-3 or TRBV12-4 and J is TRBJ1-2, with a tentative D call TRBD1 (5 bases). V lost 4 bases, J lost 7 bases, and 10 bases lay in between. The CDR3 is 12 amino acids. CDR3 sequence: CASSSTRVGYTF. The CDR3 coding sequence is TGTGCCAGCAGTTCGACCAGGGTTGGCTACACCTTC.